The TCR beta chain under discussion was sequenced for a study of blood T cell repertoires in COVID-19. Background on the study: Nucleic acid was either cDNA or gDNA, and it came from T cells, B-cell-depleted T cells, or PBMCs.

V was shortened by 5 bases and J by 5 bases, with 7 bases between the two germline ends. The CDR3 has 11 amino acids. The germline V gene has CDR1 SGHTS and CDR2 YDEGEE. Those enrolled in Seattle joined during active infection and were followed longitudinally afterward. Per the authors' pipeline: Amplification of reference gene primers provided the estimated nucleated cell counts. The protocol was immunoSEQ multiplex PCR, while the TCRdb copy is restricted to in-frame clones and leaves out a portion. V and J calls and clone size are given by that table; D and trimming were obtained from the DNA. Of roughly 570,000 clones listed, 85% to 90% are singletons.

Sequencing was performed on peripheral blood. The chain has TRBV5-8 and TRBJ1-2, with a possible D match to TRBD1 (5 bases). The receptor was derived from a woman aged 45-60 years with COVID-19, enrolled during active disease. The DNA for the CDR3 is TGTGCCAGCAGGCGGACATATGGCTACACCTTC. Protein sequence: CASRRTYGYTF.